The clone carrying this TCR beta chain was detected only a few times. Its antigen is currently unknown. A J-beta primer mix and a sample-barcoded 5' primer were used in a second PCR of roughly 6 to 11 cycles. From the 5' RACE reads, TCRdb called clonotypes with MiXCR, one entry per CDR3 protein. The repertoire holds 700,000 or so distinct CDR3 sequences, with 40% to 45% as singletons. This sample stems from a study of blood T cells in healthy people across ages. Overall study results and limits: Unsorted PBMC input precluded a conclusive naive versus antigen-experienced comparison.

CDR1 is MNHNY, CDR2 SVGAGI, per germline (reference sequence). V was pared by 4 bases and J by 6 bases, with 9 bases of the junction left unmatched. The length of the CDR3 is 16 residues. The rearrangement joins TRBV6-6 to TRBJ1-6; 7 bases agree with TRBD1. The source is an elderly man in good health. The specimen was blood. CDR3 DNA sequence: TGTGCCAGCAGTTCAGGAAGGGGGCTGGGTAATTCACCCCTCCACTTT. Protein: CASSSGRGLGNSPLHF.